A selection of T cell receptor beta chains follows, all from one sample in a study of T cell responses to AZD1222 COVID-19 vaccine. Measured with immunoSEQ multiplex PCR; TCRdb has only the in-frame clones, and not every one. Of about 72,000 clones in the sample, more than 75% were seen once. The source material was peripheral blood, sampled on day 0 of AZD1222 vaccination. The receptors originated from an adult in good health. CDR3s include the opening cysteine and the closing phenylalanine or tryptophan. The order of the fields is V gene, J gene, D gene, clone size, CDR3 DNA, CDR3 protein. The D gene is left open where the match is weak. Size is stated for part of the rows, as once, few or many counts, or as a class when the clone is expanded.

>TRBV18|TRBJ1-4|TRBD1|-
TGTGCCAGCTCACCCTATCAGGGGGCAGGAACTAATGAAAAACTGTTTTTT
CASSPYQGAGTNEKLFF
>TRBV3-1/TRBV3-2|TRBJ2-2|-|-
TGTGCCAGCAGCCAAGGTCTATCCGGGGAGCTGTTTTTT
CASSQGLSGELFF
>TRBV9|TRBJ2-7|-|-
TGTGCCAGCAGCCCCCAGATCGGCGCCCACGAGCAGTACTTC
CASSPQIGAHEQYF
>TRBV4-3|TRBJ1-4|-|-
TGCGCCAGCAGCCTGATTGGACAGAGTAATGAAAAACTGTTTTTT
CASSLIGQSNEKLFF
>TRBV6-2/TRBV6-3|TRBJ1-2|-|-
TGTGCCAGCAGCTCTTACAGGGAAAGTAACTATGGCTACACCTTC
CASSSYRESNYGYTF
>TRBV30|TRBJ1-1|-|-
TGTGCCTGGAGTGTACGGCGGGGTGGCGCTTTCTTT
CAWSVRRGGAFF
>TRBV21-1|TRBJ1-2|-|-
TGTGCCAGCAGCACCCAACCGACAGGAGGCGAGGACTATGGCTACACCTTC
CASSTQPTGGEDYGYTF
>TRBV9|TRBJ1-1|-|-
TGTGCCAGCAGCCGGGGCAGGGGGAACACTGAAGCTTTCTTT
CASSRGRGNTEAFF
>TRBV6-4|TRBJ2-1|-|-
TGTGCCAGCAGTGCTAGCTCCTACAATGAGCAGTTCTTC
CASSASSYNEQFF
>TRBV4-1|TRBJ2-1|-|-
TGCGCCAGCAGCCAAGATAGCAGGGAGAATAATGAGCAGTTCTTC
CASSQDSRENNEQFF
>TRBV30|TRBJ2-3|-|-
TGTGCCTGGAGTGTTGAGCGGGGCACAGATACGCAGTATTTT
CAWSVERGTDTQYF
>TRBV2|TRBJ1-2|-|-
TGTGCCAGCAGTGAAACGGGTCGGGTGGCTGGCTACACCTTC
CASSETGRVAGYTF
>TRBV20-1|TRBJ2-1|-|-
TGCAGTGCTAGTCGACCCGACGCAAACTACAATGAGCAGTTCTTC
CSASRPDANYNEQFF
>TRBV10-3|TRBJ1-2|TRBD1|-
TGTGCCATCAGTGAGTCGACAGGGTGGGTCGGCTACACCTTC
CAISESTGWVGYTF
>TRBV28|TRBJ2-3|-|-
TGTGCCAGCAGTCGACGGGACAGCACAGATACGCAGTATTTT
CASSRRDSTDTQYF
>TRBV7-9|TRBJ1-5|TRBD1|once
TGTGCCAGCAGCTCCACAGGGGGTCAGGGCAATCAGCCCCAGCATTTT
CASSSTGGQGNQPQHF
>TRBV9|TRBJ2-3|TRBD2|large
TGTGCCAGCAGCGTAGATTGGGGGGGGAACTTCTACACAGATACGCAGTATTTT
CASSVDWGGNFYTDTQYF
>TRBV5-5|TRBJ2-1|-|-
TGTGCCAGCAGCTTTAGACAGCTTTACAATGAGCAGTTCTTC
CASSFRQLYNEQFF
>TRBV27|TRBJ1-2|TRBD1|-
TGTGCCAGCAGCTCCTCACAGGGGGCGCGAGACTATGGCTACACCTTC
CASSSSQGARDYGYTF
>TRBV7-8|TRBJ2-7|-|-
TGTGCCAGCAGGGTGCTAAGGAGCTCCTACGAGCAGTACTTC
CASRVLRSSYEQYF
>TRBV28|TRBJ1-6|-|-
TGTGCCACTAAGGCCCAATCCAGCGTTTCACCCCTCCACTTT
CATKAQSSVSPLHF
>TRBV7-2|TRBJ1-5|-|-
TGTGCCAGCAGCTTAGCGAATGGCAATCAGCCCCAGCATTTT
CASSLANGNQPQHF
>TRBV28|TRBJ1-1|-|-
TGTGCCAGCAGTTTGCGGCTTTACACTGAAGCTTTCTTT
CASSLRLYTEAFF
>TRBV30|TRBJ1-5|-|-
TGTGCCTGGAGTGCCGATAGCAATCAGCCCCAGCATTTT
CAWSADSNQPQHF
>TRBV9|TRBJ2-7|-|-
TGTGCCAGCAGCGTAGCGATAGGTGAGGAGCAGTACTTC
CASSVAIGEEQYF
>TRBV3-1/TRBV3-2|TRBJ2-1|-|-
TGTGCCAGCAGCCAAAAATCACAGGGTTGGTCTAAAGATGAGCAGTTCTTC
CASSQKSQGWSKDEQFF
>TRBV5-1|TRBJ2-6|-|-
TGCGCCAGCAGCCTTGACAGCTCTGGGGCCAACGTCCTGACTTTC
CASSLDSSGANVLTF
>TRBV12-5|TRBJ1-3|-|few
TGTGCTAGTGGGGAGCAGGGACGATTTGGAAACACCATATATTTT
CASGEQGRFGNTIYF
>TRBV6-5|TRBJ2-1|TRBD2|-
TGTGCCAGCAGGTATAGCGGGGAAGCCATCAATGAGCAGTTCTTC
CASRYSGEAINEQFF
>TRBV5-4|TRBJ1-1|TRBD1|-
TGTGCCAGCAGGCCTGACAGGGGAAGGACTGAAGCTTTCTTT
CASRPDRGRTEAFF
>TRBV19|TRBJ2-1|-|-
TGTGCCAGTAGTATAGATCAGGAGGGAGGGGGCGATGAGCAGTTCTTC
CASSIDQEGGGDEQFF
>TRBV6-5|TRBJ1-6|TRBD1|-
TGTGCCAGTACCGGGACAGATAATTCACCCCTCCACTTT
CASTGTDNSPLHF
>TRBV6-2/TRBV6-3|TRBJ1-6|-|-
TGTGCCAGCAGTTACTCGCGGGGCCCCCTCCACTTT
CASSYSRGPLHF
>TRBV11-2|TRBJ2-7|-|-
TGTGCCAGCAACCCTCGGACATACTCCTACGAGCAGTACTTC
CASNPRTYSYEQYF
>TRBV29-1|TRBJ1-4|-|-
TGCAGCGCCGCGGGGGCTAATGAAAAACTGTTTTTT
CSAAGANEKLFF
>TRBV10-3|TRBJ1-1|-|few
TGTGCCATCAGTGGGGCCCCAGGAACTGAAGCTTTCTTT
CAISGAPGTEAFF
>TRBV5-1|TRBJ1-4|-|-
TGCGCCAGCAGCTTGGGCCGGGACTTCTTTAATGAAAAACTGTTTTTT
CASSLGRDFFNEKLFF
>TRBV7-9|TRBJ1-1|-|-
TGTGCCAGCAGAAAAATGGGGGGCACTGAAGCTTTCTTT
CASRKMGGTEAFF
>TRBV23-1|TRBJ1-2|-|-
TGCGCCAGCAGTCCAGATGGCTACACCTTC
CASSPDGYTF
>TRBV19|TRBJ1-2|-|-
TGTGCCAGTCGCCCCGGGACCTATGCTGGCTACACCTTC
CASRPGTYAGYTF
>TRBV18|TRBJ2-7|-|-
TGTGCCAGCTCACCAATATCCCAGAGGGGTTCCGACGAGCAGTACTTC
CASSPISQRGSDEQYF
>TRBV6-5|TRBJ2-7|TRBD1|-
TGTGCCAGCAGAGATGACAGGGGGATCAAGGGCGAGCAGTACTTC
CASRDDRGIKGEQYF
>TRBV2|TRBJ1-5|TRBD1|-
TGTGCCAGCAGTCAGGGGGCCCGTAGCAATCAGCCCCAGCATTTT
CASSQGARSNQPQHF
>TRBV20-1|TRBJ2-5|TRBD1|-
TGCAGTGCTAGGTCGGACAGGGCCTTATACTTC
CSARSDRALYF
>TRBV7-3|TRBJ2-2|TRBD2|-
TGTGCCAGCAGCCCAAGCGGGGGGCGGGACACCGGGGAGCTGTTTTTT
CASSPSGGRDTGELFF
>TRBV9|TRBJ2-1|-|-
TGTGCCAGCAGCGTAGAGGTTAGCCCCGCGCGAGAGCAGTTCTTC
CASSVEVSPAREQFF
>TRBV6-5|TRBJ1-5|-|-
TGTGCCAGTAGGGGGACCGGCAATCAGCCCCAGCATTTT
CASRGTGNQPQHF
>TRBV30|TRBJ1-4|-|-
TGTGCCTGGAGTCCCCCTAAGGGTCGGATAACTAATGAAAAACTGTTTTTT
CAWSPPKGRITNEKLFF
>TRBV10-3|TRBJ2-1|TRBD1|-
TGTGCCACTACAGGGGAGCACAATGAGCAGTTCTTC
CATTGEHNEQFF
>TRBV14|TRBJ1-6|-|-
TGTGCCAGCAGCAACTACGACCTTTATTCACCCCTCCACTTT
CASSNYDLYSPLHF
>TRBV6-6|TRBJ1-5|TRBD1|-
TGTGCCAGCAGCCCCCCCGGGACAGGGTCAGGGCCCCAGCATTTT
CASSPPGTGSGPQHF
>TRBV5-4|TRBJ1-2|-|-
TGTGCCAGCAGCCGGGAGTCTAACTATGGCTACACCTTC
CASSRESNYGYTF
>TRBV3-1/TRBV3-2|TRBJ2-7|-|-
TGTGCCAGCAGCCCGGCAGGGAAACCCTACGAGCAGTACTTC
CASSPAGKPYEQYF
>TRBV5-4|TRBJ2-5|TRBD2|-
TGTGCCAGCAGCGACGAAGCGGGGCAAGAGACCCAGTACTTC
CASSDEAGQETQYF
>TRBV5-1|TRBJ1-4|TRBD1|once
TGCGCCAGCAGCTGGGACAGGGAGAGTGGGGAAAAACTGTTTTTT
CASSWDRESGEKLFF
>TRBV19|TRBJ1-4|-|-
TGTGCCAGTAGTCCCATGGGGGTTTCTAATGAAAAACTGTTTTTT
CASSPMGVSNEKLFF
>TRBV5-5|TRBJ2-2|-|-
TGTGCCAGCAGCGTTGCGCGGGCTATTAATTCCGGGGAGCTGTTTTTT
CASSVARAINSGELFF
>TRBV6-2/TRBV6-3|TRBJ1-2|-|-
TGTGCCAGCAGTTGGGCAGGCCAGGGCTATGGCTACACCTTC
CASSWAGQGYGYTF
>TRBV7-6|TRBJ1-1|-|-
TGTGCCAGCAGCCTACAGGCGTTGAACACTGAAGCTTTCTTT
CASSLQALNTEAFF